A selection of T cell receptor beta chains follows, all from one sample in a study of blood T cell repertoires in COVID-19. Profiled with immunoSEQ multiplex PCR; TCRdb holds only in-frame clones, not every one. The sample carries hundreds of thousands of clones, nearly 90% recorded once. The specimen was PBMCs or T cells enriched from blood (not recorded which). All receptors derive from a woman aged 40 to 55 with acute COVID-19. Both conserved end residues are part of each CDR3. The D gene is left open where the match is weak. Size is omitted from some rows. Given values are once, few, many or a class for expanded clones.

>TRBJ1-5|.|TRBV6-5|TRBD1
CASSTGTGNQPQHF
TGTGCCAGCAGCACCGGGACAGGGAATCAGCCCCAGCATTTT
>TRBJ1-1|once|TRBV6-6|.
CASSYSGGVHAEAFF
TGTGCCAGCAGTTACTCGGGGGGAGTTCACGCTGAAGCTTTCTTT
>TRBJ2-1|few|TRBV10-3|TRBD1
CAISQTGRSSYNEQFF
TGTGCCATCAGTCAGACAGGGCGTAGCTCCTACAATGAGCAGTTCTTC
>TRBJ1-1|.|TRBV13|.
CASSRTVKNTEAFF
TGTGCCAGCAGCCGGACAGTTAAGAACACTGAAGCTTTCTTT
>TRBJ1-3|.|TRBV21-1|.
CASSSRQGEEKRNTIYF
TGTGCCAGCAGCTCAAGACAGGGGGAAGAAAAACGAAACACCATATATTTT
>TRBJ2-3|.|TRBV24-1|.
CATSDLRASGTDTQYF
TGTGCCACCAGTGATTTGAGGGCTAGCGGCACAGATACGCAGTATTTT
>TRBJ1-4|.|TRBV6-5|.
CASSWQFRSSNEKLFF
TGTGCCAGCAGTTGGCAGTTTCGTTCATCTAATGAAAAACTGTTTTTT
>TRBJ2-1|.|TRBV30|TRBD2
CAWSMVGTSQFF
TGTGCCTGGAGTATGGTCGGGACTAGTCAGTTCTTC
>TRBJ1-3|.|TRBV7-9|.
CASSFGQHQGNTIYF
TGTGCCAGCAGCTTTGGACAGCATCAAGGAAACACCATATATTTT
>TRBJ1-3|.|TRBV19|.
CASSLTGTPGNTIYF
TGTGCCAGTAGTCTCACAGGGACCCCTGGAAACACCATATATTTT
>TRBJ1-3|once|TRBV9|.
CASSVTGNTIYF
TGTGCCAGCAGCGTTACTGGAAACACCATATATTTT
>TRBJ2-3|.|TRBV7-2|.
CASSLGGFTDTQYF
TGTGCCAGCAGCTTAGGAGGTTTCACAGATACGCAGTATTTT
>TRBJ2-5|.|TRBV5-4|TRBD2
CASSIGTSGAQETQYF
TGTGCCAGCAGCATCGGGACTAGCGGGGCACAAGAGACCCAGTACTTC
>TRBJ2-7|.|TRBV6-5|.
CAKLPGVRAYEQYF
TGTGCCAAGCTACCAGGGGTTAGGGCCTACGAGCAGTACTTC
>TRBJ2-7|.|TRBV5-1|TRBD2
CASSLALTSGGTYEQYF
TGCGCCAGCAGCTTGGCCCTGACTAGCGGGGGAACCTACGAGCAGTACTTC